Here is one T cell receptor beta chain with its context. This entry comes from a study of OX40 agonist ivuxolimab in advanced cancers. The CDR3 is 16 residues long. V lost 0 bases, J lost 2 bases, and 0 bases stayed unmatched. Looked up from germline, CDR1 is SGDLS and CDR2 is YYNGEE. Profiled with immunoSEQ multiplex PCR; TCRdb holds only in-frame clones, not every one. The sample shows about 28,000 clones, roughly 88% of them seen only once. Material: CD4+ or CD8+ T cells sorted from blood, obtained in a trial of the OX40 agonist ivuxolimab. V usage is TRBV9 and J usage is TRBJ2-1, with 12 bases fitting TRBD2. This receptor was identified in an adult with an advanced solid tumor such as melanoma, head and neck, liver or kidney cancer. In nucleotides, the CDR3 is TGTGCCAGCAGCGTAGGGACTAGCGGGACCTACAATGAGCAGTTCTTC. It yields the protein CASSVGTSGTYNEQFF.